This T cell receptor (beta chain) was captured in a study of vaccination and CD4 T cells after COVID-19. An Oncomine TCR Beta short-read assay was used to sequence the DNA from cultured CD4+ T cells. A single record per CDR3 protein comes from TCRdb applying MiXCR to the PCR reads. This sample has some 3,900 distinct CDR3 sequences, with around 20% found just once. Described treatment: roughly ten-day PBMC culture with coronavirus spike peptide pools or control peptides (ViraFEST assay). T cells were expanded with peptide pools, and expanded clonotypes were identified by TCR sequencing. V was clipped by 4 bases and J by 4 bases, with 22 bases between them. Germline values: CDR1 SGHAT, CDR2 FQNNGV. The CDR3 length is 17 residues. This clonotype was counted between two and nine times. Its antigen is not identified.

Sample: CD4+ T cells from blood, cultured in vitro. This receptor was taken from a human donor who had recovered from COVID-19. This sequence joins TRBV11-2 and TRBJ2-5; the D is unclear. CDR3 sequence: CASSSFIGFGIGETQYF. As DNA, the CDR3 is TGTGCCAGCAGCTCCTTCATTGGCTTTGGTATAGGAGAGACCCAGTACTTC.